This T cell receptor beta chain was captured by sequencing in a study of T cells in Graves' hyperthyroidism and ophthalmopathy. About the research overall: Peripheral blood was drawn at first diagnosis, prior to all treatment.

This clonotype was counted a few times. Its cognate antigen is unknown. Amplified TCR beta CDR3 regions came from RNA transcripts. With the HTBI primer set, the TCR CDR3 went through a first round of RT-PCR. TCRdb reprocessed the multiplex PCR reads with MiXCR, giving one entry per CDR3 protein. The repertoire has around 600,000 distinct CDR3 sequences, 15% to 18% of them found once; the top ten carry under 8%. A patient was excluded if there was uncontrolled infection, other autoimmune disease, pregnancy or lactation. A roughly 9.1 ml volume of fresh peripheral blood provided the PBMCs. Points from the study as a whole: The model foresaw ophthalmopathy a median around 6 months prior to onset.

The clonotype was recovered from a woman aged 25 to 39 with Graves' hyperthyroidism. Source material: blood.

The CDR3 DNA follows: TGTGCCAGCAGTTACGGAGGGAGGGCCAGCACAGATACGCAGTATTTT. This gives the protein CASSYGGRASTDTQYF. The gene calls are TRBV6-1 and TRBJ2-3; 7 nucleotides line up with TRBD2. The germline CDR1 and CDR2 sequences are MNHNS and SASEGT. The CDR3 extends over 16 amino acids. V lost 5 bases and J lost 0; bases outside the gene matches: 8.